This record looks at one TCR beta chain sequence and its context. The antigen it binds to is not known. Base quality data are lacking; no much larger clone is found one base away. The germline ends are 7 bases apart after V is trimmed by 1 base and J by 6 bases. CDR3 length: 13 amino acids, cysteine to phenylalanine. Only the CDR3 part of the read is kept: 39 bases, read in frame from the first base. Sequences SGHDN (CDR1) and FVKESK (CDR2) are obtained from the germline V gene. The CDR3 regions of human TCRbeta chains were subjected to immunosequencing. The paper's processing steps were these. Repertoire TCRs were matched against a reference library of SARS-CoV-2-specific TCRs generated with the MIRA antigen-specificity platform. Breadth was defined as the fraction of unique TCRs that were SARS-CoV-2-associated, and depth was defined as the fraction of total T cells that were SARS-CoV-2-associated. Using the MIRA data, each spike-specific TCR was mapped to the spike region that the TCR reacts to and placed in a CD4 or CD8 class. Log10-transformed breadth and depth values were compared by one-way ANOVA with Sidak's multiple comparisons tests. As stored in TCRdb, this immuneACCESS dataset retains in-frame rearrangements with V and J assigned. A fraction of the clones does not appear; measured against another copy, unresolved V genes explain less than half of the discrepancy, and the remainder lacks a known reason. V and J calls and clone size are given by that table; D and trimming were obtained from the DNA. Present in this sample are about 75,000 clones, around 90% of which were seen just once. The biggest ten clones account for less than 20% of the sample.

The time point label, as the study defines it: about 28 days (+/-7) after the second vaccine dose. AZD1222 recipients whose second dose came at about 4 weeks and those whose second dose came at about 12 weeks were combined into one group, since spike-specific TCR depth and breadth did not differ between the two schedules. Vaccinee samples came from UK trials COV001 and COV002, including a single-blind randomized controlled phase 2/3 trial of AZD1222 (ChAdOx1 nCoV-19) in healthy adults. For TCRbeta chain sequencing, PBMC samples were collected from trial participants at day 0 and at day 28 after the second dose. The sample is drawn from a study of T cell responses to AZD1222 COVID-19 vaccine (dated by TCRdb to 2020 to 2023). In the study overall: A total of 233 trial participants underwent TCR sequencing, of whom about 210 had received two doses of AZD1222 and about 25 had received two doses of the MenACWY control vaccine. Trial participants were enrolled into age subgroups of 18-55, 56-69 and 70-plus years, which contained about 150, 27 and 61 TCR-sequenced participants, respectively.

Summary of the overall study and its limitations: Reportedly, close to half of the unique spike-specific TCRs recognized epitopes lying outside the regions that are mutated in the B.1.351 and B.1.1.7 variants. Conclusions about previously exposed vaccinees are limited because only a handful of AZD1222 recipients were SARS-CoV-2 seropositive at baseline. No day 14 peak-response samples were available, so repertoires were characterized only after the peak T cell response. Participants were mostly white British, with more females than males. The authors suggested clonal diversity may have been underestimated. The 56-69-year group was small, and its depth increase did not reach significance, likely because of low power. After two AZD1222 doses, spike-specific TCR breadth and depth were significantly higher than at day 0 and than in MenACWY recipients. Vaccine-associated CD4 TCRs spanned the whole spike protein, with dominant responses in regions 160-218 and 743-854.

The material was peripheral blood, obtained 28 days after the second AZD1222 dose. The clonotype originates from an adult who received the AZD1222 COVID-19 vaccine. This chain joins TRBV14 to TRBJ2-1; possibly the D gene is TRBD2, per 5 matching bases. In nucleotide form, the sequence is TGTGCCAGCAGCCAAGCAGCGGTCAATGAGCAGTTCTTC. Translated, it reads CASSQAAVNEQFF.